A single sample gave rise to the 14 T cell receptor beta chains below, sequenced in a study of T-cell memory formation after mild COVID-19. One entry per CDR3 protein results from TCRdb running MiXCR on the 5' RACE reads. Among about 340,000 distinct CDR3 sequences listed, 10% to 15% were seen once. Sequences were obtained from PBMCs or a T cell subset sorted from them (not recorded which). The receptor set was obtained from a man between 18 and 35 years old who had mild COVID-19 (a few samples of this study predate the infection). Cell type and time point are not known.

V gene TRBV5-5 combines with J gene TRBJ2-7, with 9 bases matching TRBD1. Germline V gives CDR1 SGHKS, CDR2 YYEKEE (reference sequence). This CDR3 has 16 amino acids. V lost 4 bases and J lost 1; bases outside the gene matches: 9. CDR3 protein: CASSQGQGGASYEQYV. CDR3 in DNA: TGTGCCAGCAGCCAGGGACAGGGTGGCGCTTCCTACGAGCAGTACGTC.

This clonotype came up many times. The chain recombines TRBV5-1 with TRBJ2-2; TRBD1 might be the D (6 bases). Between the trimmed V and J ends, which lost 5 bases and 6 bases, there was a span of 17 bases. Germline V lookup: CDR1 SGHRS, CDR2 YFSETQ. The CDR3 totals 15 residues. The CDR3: CASRREQGSSGELFF. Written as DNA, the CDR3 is TGCGCCAGCAGACGGGAACAGGGTTCGTCCGGGGAGCTGTTTTTT. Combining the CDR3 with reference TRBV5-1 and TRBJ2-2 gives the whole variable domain KAGVTQTPRYLIKTRGQQVTLSCSPISGHRSVSWYQQTPGQGLQFLFEYFSETQRNKGNFPGRFSGRQFSNSRSEMNVSTLELGDSALYLCASRREQGSSGELFFGEGSRLTVL.

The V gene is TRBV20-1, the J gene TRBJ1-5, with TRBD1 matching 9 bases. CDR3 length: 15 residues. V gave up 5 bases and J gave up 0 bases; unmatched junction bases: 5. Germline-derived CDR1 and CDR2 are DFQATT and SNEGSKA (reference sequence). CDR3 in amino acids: CSAGGQGNSNQPQHF. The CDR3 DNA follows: TGCAGTGCTGGAGGACAGGGGAATAGCAATCAGCCCCAGCATTTT.

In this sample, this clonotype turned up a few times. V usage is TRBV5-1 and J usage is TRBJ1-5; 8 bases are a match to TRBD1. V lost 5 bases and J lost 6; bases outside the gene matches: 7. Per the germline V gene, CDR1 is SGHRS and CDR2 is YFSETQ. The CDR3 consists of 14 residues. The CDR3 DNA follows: TGCGCCAGCAGTCCTACAGGGGGTACTCAGCCCCAGCATTTT. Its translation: CASSPTGGTQPQHF.

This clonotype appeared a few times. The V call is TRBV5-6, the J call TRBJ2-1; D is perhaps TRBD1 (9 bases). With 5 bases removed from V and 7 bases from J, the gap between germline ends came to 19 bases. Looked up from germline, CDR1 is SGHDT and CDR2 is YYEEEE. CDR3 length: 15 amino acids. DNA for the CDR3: TGTGCCAGCAGAGCGGGGGACAGGGCTGGGAATGAGCAGTTCTTC. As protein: CASRAGDRAGNEQFF.

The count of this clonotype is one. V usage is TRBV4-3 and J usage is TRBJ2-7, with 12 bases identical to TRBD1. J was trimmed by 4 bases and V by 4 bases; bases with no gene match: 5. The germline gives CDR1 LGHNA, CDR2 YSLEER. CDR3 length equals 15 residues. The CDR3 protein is CASSLGTGGVYEQYF. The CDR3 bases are TGCGCCAGCAGCCTTGGGACAGGGGGCGTATACGAGCAGTACTTC.

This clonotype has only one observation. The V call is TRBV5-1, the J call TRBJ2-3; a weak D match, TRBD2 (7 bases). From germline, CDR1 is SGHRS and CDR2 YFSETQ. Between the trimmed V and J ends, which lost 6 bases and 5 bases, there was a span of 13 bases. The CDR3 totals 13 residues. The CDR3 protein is CASNRGAGDTQYF. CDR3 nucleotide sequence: TGCGCCAGCAATCGGGGGGCGGGAGATACGCAGTATTTT.

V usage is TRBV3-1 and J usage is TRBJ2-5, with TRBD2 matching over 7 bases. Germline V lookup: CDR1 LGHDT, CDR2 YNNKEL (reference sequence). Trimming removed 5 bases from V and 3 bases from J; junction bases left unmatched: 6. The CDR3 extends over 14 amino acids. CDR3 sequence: CASSVFLAEETQYF. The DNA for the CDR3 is TGTGCCAGCAGCGTTTTCCTAGCGGAAGAGACCCAGTACTTC.

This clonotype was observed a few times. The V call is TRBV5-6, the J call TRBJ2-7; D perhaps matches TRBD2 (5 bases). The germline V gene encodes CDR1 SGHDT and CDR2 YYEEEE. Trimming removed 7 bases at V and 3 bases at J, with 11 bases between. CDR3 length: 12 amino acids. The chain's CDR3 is CASGFGDYEQYF. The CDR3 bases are TGTGCCAGCGGGTTCGGGGACTACGAGCAGTACTTC.

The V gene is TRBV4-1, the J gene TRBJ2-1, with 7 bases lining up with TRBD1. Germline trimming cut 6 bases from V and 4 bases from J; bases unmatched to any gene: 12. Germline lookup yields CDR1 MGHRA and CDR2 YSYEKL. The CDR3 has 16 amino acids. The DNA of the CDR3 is TGCGCCAGCAGGAACACCCAGGACAGGCGGTACAATGAGCAGTTCTTC. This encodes CASRNTQDRRYNEQFF.

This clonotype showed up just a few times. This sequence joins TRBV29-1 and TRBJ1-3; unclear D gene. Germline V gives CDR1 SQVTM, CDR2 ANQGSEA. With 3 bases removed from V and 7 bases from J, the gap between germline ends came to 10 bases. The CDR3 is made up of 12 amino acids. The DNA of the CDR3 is TGCAGCGTTGAGGTGGTGGGGAACACCATATATTTT. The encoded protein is CSVEVVGNTIYF.

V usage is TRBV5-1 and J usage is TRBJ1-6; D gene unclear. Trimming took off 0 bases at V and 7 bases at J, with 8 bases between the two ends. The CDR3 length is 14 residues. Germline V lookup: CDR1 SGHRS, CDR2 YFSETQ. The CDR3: CASSLGRINSPLHF. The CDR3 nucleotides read TGCGCCAGCAGCTTGGGACGGATCAATTCACCCCTCCACTTT.

The DNA of the CDR3 is TGTGCCAGCAGCTTAGGACAGCATAGCAATCAGCCCCAGCATTTT. Protein sequence: CASSLGQHSNQPQHF. This rearrangement joins TRBV7-9 to TRBJ1-5; D is perhaps TRBD1 (5 bases). The V gene lost 1 base and the J gene lost 0 bases, with 7 bases spanning the gap. Germline values: CDR1 SEHNR, CDR2 FQNEAQ (reference sequence). The CDR3 loop spans 15 amino acids.

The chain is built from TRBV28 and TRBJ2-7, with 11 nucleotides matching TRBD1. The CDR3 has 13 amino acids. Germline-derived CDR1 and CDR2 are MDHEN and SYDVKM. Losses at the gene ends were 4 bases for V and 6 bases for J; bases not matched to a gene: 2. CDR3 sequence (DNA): TGTGCCAGCAGTTCGGGACAGGGGGTCGAGCAGTACGTC. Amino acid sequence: CASSSGQGVEQYV.